The entry that follows covers one T cell receptor (beta chain) sequence. The sample originates from a study of shared clonotypes between healthy human individuals. Over several immunoSEQ plates, each subset's genomic DNA was distributed in even portions. Sequencing was performed with immunoSEQ multiplex PCR; in TCRdb, only in-frame clones are kept and a portion is missing. Of 2 million to 2.5 million clones detected, over 85% appear once; the ten largest clones hold 0.39%. The sequenced sample was naive CD4+ T cells from PBMCs. The subset here: CD45RA+ positively selected. This TCR was recovered from a man aged 18 to 29 in good health. Some clones in this sample may be carry-over from other donors' samples.

The CDR3 here is CASSTLGSSYNEQFF. The CDR3 bases are TGTGCCAGCAGTACTCTTGGGAGCTCCTACAATGAGCAGTTCTTC. The chain employs TRBV11-2 and TRBJ2-1, with D possibly being TRBD2 (5 bases). V lost 6 bases and J 0 bases, leaving 12 bases between the germline ends. Germline assignment: CDR1 SGHAT and CDR2 FQNNGV. The CDR3 sequence is 15 residues long.